What follows is one T cell receptor (beta chain) and its context. This entry comes from a study of blood T cell repertoires in COVID-19. The ends lost 5 bases at V and 0 bases at J; junction bases unmatched: 7. Germline assignment: CDR1 SGHNT and CDR2 YENEEA. This CDR3 is built from 16 residues. Authors' analysis steps: Counts of nucleated cells, estimated from reference gene primer amplification, were obtained. Sequenced by immunoSEQ multiplex PCR; TCRdb stores in-frame clones only, minus some. Clone size and V and J calls were adopted from that table, with D and trimming inferred from the DNA. This sample has fewer than 400,000 clones, with roughly 89% found just once.

This sequence joins TRBV11-3 and TRBJ2-4, with 7 bases that match TRBD1. The TCR comes from a woman aged 30 to 39 with COVID-19, enrolled during active disease. Input material: peripheral blood. DNA for the CDR3: TGTGCCAGCAGCCTACAGGGGTATCTAGCCAAAAACATTCAGTACTTC. This encodes CASSLQGYLAKNIQYF.